A selection of T cell receptor beta chains follows, all from one sample in a study of control samples from healthy donors and cancer patients. TCRdb's copy holds only in-frame clones and misses some; the assay was immunoSEQ multiplex PCR. The data contain about 130,000 clones, about 88% of them singletons. Sequencing was carried out using blood. These receptor sequences come from a man in his fifties or sixties in good health. Each CDR3 is given with its conserved first and last residue. D genes are given only for firm matches. Clone sizes are given selectively: once, few, many, or a class where the clone is expanded.

j_call	v_call	d_call	clone_size	cdr3_nt	cdr3_aa
TRBJ1-1	TRBV30	TRBD1	.	TGTGCCTGGAGTGCTGGACAGGGGGTAACTGAAGCTTTCTTT	CAWSAGQGVTEAFF
TRBJ1-2	TRBV24-1	.	.	TGTGCCACCAGTAAGACAGGACGGGATGGCTACACCTTC	CATSKTGRDGYTF
TRBJ2-2	TRBV28	.	once	TGTGCCAGCAGCGAGATAGGGTCCGCGAACACCGGGGAGCTGTTTTTT	CASSEIGSANTGELFF
TRBJ1-1	TRBV5-1	.	once	TGCGCCAGCAGCTTGGGCGGAATGAACACTGAAGCTTTCTTT	CASSLGGMNTEAFF
TRBJ2-1	TRBV18	.	.	TGTGCCAGCTCACCGCTTGAGGGACACCAGTTCTTC	CASSPLEGHQFF
TRBJ2-5	TRBV11-2	.	few	TGTGCCAGCAGCTTGGACCGGCTGGGGACCCAGTACTTC	CASSLDRLGTQYF
TRBJ2-1	TRBV11-3	.	.	TGTGCCAGCAGCTTAGATGGGCCCCAGGGGCCTTACAATGAGCAGTTCTTC	CASSLDGPQGPYNEQFF
TRBJ2-3	TRBV5-1	.	.	TGCGCCAGCAGCTTGGGCGGGGTGGCAGATACGCAGTATTTT	CASSLGGVADTQYF
TRBJ1-4	TRBV29-1	.	.	TGCAGCGTTGAAGTGCTTGAAACAGTAGGAGAAAAACTGTTTTTT	CSVEVLETVGEKLFF
TRBJ2-6	TRBV10-3	.	.	TGTGCCATCAGTGAGTCGGGACACAACTCTGGGGCCAACGTCCTGACTTTC	CAISESGHNSGANVLTF
TRBJ1-1	TRBV28	.	once	TGTGCCAGCAATCCTCCCACGAGGGGAGGCACTGAAGCTTTCTTT	CASNPPTRGGTEAFF
TRBJ2-5	TRBV19	.	.	TGTGCCAGTAGTATGGGGACAGCGGGGGAAGAGACCCAGTACTTC	CASSMGTAGEETQYF
TRBJ2-3	TRBV9	.	few	TGTGCCAGCAGCCCAGGGGACTATAGCACAGATACGCAGTATTTT	CASSPGDYSTDTQYF
TRBJ2-2	TRBV9	.	.	TGTGCCAGCAGGGGTGCAGGGGCGAACACCGGGGAGCTGTTTTTT	CASRGAGANTGELFF
TRBJ2-1	TRBV28	.	once	TGTGCCAGCAGCTGGGCAGGGAGCTCCTACAATGAGCAGTTCTTC	CASSWAGSSYNEQFF
TRBJ1-5	TRBV2	.	.	TGTGCCAGCAGTGGTCTTTCCCCGCGGAATCAGCCCCAGCATTTT	CASSGLSPRNQPQHF
TRBJ2-1	TRBV7-6	TRBD2	.	TGTGCCAGCAGCTTAAAGACTAGCGGGGGGACTGAGCAGTTCTTC	CASSLKTSGGTEQFF
TRBJ2-7	TRBV2	TRBD1	.	TGTGCCAGCAGTGAACAGGGGACAGGGGCCTACGAGCAGTACTTC	CASSEQGTGAYEQYF
TRBJ2-6	TRBV24-1	TRBD1	.	TGTGCCACCAGTGCCGGGACAGCCTCTGGGGCCAACGTCCTGACTTTC	CATSAGTASGANVLTF
TRBJ1-6	TRBV6-1	TRBD1	.	TGTGCCAGCAGTGAAGGGGCCGGACAGGGTAATTCACCCCTCCACTTT	CASSEGAGQGNSPLHF
TRBJ2-2	TRBV7-9	.	.	TGTGCCAGCAGCGTTATGGCCACCACAGGGTCCGGGGAGCTGTTTTTT	CASSVMATTGSGELFF
TRBJ2-2	TRBV7-3	.	.	TGTGCCAGCAGCTTAGGAGCCCCCAGGACCGCCGGGGAGCTGTTTTTT	CASSLGAPRTAGELFF
TRBJ2-5	TRBV7-7	TRBD1	.	TGTGCTAGCAGCTCGGACAGGGGGGAGACCCAGTACTTC	CASSSDRGETQYF
TRBJ1-1	TRBV19	.	.	TGTGCCAGTACCACTGATGAGGGCCAGGGCACTCATGAAGCTTTCTTT	CASTTDEGQGTHEAFF
TRBJ1-3	TRBV7-6	.	.	TGTGCCAGCAGCCACAGAACCAGGGGCGATGGAAACACCATATATTTT	CASSHRTRGDGNTIYF
TRBJ2-1	TRBV5-8	.	.	TGTGCCAGCAGCAATGAAGGCGCAGCTTTAGGTGAGCAGTTCTTC	CASSNEGAALGEQFF
TRBJ2-3	TRBV20-1	.	once	TGCAGTGCTCAATTACATGATACGCAGTATTTT	CSAQLHDTQYF
TRBJ2-5	TRBV5-1	TRBD2	.	TGCGCCAGCAGCTCCCTTACTGAGACTAGCGTAGAGACCCAGTACTTC	CASSSLTETSVETQYF
TRBJ1-1	TRBV2	TRBD1	.	TGTGCCAGCGGGGGGGGCCCACCCGGGACAGGGGGTCAGAACACTGAAGCTTTCTTT	CASGGGPPGTGGQNTEAFF
TRBJ1-2	TRBV5-6	.	.	TGTGCCAGCAGCTTGGGAGGACCTAACTATGGCTACACCTTC	CASSLGGPNYGYTF
TRBJ2-7	TRBV11-3	TRBD1	.	TGTGCCAGCAGCAAGACAGGGCACGAGCAGTACTTC	CASSKTGHEQYF
TRBJ1-1	TRBV11-2	.	.	TGTGCCAGCACCCGCCAGCAGGGTACTGAAGCTTTCTTT	CASTRQQGTEAFF
TRBJ1-2	TRBV27	.	.	TGTGCCAGCTCTACCTCCCGGGACACCTATGGCTACACCTTC	CASSTSRDTYGYTF
TRBJ2-2	TRBV9	TRBD1	.	TGTGCCAGCAGCCCGGCCGGGACAGCGAACACCGGGGAGCTGTTTTTT	CASSPAGTANTGELFF
TRBJ2-7	TRBV27	.	.	TGTGCCAGCAGTTTAGGGACCTCCTACGAGCAGTACTTC	CASSLGTSYEQYF
TRBJ2-3	TRBV10-1	.	.	TGCGCCAGCAGTGAGTCGGGGGGCACAGATACGCAGTATTTT	CASSESGGTDTQYF
TRBJ1-2	TRBV28	.	few	TGTGCCAGCAGTTTATCACCCAGGGGCAGAACGTATGGCTACACCTTC	CASSLSPRGRTYGYTF
TRBJ2-2	TRBV5-1	.	.	TGCGCCAGCAGCTGGACCGATTGGGACCCCTTAAAAATCGCCGGGGAGCTGTTTTTT	CASSWTDWDPLKIAGELFF
TRBJ1-4	TRBV28	.	.	TGTGCCAGCTCCCTCAAGTCGAATGAAAAACTGTTTTTT	CASSLKSNEKLFF